Reported below is one T cell receptor (beta chain). No antigen is known for it. The junction and the germline gene differ at one end; a read error may be behind it. The entry originates in a study of vaccination and CD4 T cells after COVID-19. Overall study: Median time from COVID diagnosis to post-COVID sampling was 100 to 130 days (35 to 161). Regarding the study as a whole: With convalescent patients, a median roughly 87% of reactive clones emerged solely after vaccination. Median SARS-CoV-2-reactive clonotype numbers rose nonsignificantly, about 21 to 38.

Oncomine TCR Beta short-read sequencing was applied to DNA from cultured CD4+ T cells. MiXCR, run by TCRdb on the PCR reads, gives a single entry per CDR3 protein. The sample contains approximately 15,000 distinct CDR3 sequences, 50% to 65% of which appear only once. Sample treatment: approximately nine-day PBMC culture with coronavirus spike peptide pools or control peptides (ViraFEST assay). CDR1 MGHRA and CDR2 YSYEKL come from the germline V gene. The CDR3 spans 17 residues. The genes are TRBV4-1 and TRBJ2-3; TRBD2 aligns across 7 bases. Sequenced input: CD4+ T cells from blood, cultured in vitro. The source is a human donor who had recovered from COVID-19. CDR3 protein: CASGQDRNGRRPDTQYF. The CDR3 DNA follows: TGCGCCAGCGGCCAAGATCGTAACGGGAGGCGCCCAGATACGCAGTATTTT.